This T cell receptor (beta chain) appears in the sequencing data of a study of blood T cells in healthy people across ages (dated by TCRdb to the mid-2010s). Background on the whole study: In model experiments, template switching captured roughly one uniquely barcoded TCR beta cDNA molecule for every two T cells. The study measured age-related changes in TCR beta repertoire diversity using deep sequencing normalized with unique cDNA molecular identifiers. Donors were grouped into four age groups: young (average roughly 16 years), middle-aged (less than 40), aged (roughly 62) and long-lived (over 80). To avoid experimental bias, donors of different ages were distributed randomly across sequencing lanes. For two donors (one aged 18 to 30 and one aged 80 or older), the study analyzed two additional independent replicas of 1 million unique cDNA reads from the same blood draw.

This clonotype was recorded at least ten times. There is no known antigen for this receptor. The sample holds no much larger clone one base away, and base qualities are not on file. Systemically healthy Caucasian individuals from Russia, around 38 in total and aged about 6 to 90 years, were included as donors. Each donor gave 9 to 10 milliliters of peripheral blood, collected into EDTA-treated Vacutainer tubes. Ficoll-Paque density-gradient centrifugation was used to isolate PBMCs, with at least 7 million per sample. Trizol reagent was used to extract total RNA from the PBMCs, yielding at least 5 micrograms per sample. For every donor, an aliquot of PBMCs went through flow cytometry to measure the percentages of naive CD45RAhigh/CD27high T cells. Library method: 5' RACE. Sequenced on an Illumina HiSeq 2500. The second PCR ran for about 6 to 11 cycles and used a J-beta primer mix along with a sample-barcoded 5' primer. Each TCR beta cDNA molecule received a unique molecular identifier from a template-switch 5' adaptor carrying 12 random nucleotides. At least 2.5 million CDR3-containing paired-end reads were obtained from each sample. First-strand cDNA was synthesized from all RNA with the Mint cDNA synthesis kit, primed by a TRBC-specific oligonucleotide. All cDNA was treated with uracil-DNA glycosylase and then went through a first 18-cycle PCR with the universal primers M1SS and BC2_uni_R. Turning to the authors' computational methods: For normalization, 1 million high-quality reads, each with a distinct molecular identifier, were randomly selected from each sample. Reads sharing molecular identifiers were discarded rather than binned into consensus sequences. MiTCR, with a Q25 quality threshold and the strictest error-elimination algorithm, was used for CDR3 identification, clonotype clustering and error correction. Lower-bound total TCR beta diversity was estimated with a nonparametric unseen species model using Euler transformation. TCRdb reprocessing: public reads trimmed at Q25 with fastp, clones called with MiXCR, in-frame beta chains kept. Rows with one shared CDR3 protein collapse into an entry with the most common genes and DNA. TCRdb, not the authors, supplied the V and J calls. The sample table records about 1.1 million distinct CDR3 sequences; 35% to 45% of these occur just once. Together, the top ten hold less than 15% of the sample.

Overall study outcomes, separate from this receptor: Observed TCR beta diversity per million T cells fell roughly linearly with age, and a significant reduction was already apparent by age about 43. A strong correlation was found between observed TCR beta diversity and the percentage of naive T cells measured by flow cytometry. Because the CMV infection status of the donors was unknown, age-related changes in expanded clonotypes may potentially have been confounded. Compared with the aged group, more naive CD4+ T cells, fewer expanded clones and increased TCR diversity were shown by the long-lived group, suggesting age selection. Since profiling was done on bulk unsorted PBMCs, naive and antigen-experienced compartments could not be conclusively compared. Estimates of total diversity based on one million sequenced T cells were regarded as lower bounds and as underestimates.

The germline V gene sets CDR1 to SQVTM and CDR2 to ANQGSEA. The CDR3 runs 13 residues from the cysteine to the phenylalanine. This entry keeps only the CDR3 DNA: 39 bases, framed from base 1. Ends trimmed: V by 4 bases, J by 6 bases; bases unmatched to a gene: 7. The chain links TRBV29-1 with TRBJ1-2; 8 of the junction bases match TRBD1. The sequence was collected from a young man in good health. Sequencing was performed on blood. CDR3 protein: CSVASDRGDGYTF. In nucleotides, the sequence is TGCAGCGTTGCCTCCGACAGGGGCGATGGCTACACCTTC.